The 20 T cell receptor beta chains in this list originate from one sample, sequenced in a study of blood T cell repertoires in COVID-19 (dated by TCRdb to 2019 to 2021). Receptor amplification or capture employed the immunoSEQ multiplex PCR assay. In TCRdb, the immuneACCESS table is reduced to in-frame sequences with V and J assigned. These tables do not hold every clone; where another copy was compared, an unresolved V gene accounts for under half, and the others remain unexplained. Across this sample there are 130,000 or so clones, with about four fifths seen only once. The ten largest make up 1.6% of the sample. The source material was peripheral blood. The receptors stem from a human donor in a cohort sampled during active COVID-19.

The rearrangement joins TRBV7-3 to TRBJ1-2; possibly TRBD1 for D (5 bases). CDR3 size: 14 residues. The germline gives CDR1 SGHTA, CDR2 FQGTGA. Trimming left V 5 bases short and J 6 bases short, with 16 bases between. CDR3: CASSPGGAWDGYTF. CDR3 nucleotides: TGTGCCAGCAGCCCAGGAGGGGCGTGGGATGGCTACACCTTC.

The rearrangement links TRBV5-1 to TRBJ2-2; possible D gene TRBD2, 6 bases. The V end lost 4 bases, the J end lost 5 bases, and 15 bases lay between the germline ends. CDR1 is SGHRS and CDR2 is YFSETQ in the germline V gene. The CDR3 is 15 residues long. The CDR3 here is CASSPREDYTGELFF. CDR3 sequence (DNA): TGCGCCAGCAGCCCAAGGGAGGATTATACCGGGGAGCTGTTTTTT.

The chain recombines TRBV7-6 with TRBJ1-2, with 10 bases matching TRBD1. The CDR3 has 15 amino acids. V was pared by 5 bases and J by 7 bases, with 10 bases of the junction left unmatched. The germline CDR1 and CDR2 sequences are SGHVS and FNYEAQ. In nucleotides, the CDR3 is TGTGCCAGCAGCCATCGACAGGGGGCGAAAAGTGGCTACACCTTC. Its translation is CASSHRQGAKSGYTF.

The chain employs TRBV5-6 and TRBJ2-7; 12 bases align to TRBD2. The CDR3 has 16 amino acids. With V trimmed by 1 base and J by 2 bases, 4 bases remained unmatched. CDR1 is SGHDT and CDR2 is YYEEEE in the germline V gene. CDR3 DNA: TGTGCCAGCAGCTTGTGGGGACTAGCGGGCCCCTACGAGCAGTACTTC. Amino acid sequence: CASSLWGLAGPYEQYF.

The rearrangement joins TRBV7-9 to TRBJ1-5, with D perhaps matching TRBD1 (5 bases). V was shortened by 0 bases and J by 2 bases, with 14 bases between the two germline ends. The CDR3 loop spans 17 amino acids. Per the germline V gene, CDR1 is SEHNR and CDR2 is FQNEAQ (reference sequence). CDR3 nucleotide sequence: TGTGCCAGCAGCTTAGCGAGGCAGGGCTTAGGCAATCAGCCCCAGCATTTT. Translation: CASSLARQGLGNQPQHF.

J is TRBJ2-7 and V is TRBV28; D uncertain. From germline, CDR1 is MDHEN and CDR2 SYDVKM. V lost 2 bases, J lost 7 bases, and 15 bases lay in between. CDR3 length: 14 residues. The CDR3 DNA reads TGTGCCAGCAGTTTACAAACTACGTTCCGTGAGCAGTACTTC. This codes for CASSLQTTFREQYF.

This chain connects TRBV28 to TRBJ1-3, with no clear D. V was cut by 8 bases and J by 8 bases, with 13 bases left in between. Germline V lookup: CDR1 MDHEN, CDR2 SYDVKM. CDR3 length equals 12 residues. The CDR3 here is CASGPPVDTIYF. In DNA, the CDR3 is TGTGCCAGCGGGCCCCCAGTCGACACCATATATTTT.

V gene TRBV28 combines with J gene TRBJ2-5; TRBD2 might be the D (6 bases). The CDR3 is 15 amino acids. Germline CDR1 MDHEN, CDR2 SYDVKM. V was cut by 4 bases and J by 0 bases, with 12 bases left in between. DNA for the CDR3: TGTGCCAGCAGTTCCACCCAGCGGGACCAAGAGACCCAGTACTTC. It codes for CASSSTQRDQETQYF.

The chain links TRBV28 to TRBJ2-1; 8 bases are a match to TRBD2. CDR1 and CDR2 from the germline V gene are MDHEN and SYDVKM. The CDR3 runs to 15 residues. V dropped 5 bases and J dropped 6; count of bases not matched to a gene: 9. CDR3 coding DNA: TGTGCCAGCAGTCCGGCCGGGACTAGACCCAATGAGCAGTTCTTC. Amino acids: CASSPAGTRPNEQFF.

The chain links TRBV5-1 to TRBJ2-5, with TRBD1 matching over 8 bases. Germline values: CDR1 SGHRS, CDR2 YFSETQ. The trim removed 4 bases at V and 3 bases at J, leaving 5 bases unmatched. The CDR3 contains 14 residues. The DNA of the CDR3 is TGCGCCAGCAGCACTGGACAGGGTGAAGAGACCCAGTACTTC. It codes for CASSTGQGEETQYF.

CDR3: CSVEKIAGVDEQFF. Written as DNA, the CDR3 is TGCAGCGTTGAAAAAATAGCGGGTGTGGATGAGCAGTTCTTC. V is TRBV29-1 and J is TRBJ2-1, with TRBD2 matching 7 bases. This CDR3 spans 14 amino acids. V gave up 2 bases and J gave up 8 bases; unmatched junction bases: 9. Germline CDR1 and CDR2: SQVTM and ANQGSEA.

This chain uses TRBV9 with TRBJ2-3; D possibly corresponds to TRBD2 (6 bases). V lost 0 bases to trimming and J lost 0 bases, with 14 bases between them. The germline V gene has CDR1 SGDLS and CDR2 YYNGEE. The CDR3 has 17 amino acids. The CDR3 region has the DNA TGTGCCAGCAGCGTAGGTTGGGCTAGCGACAGCACAGATACGCAGTATTTT. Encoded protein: CASSVGWASDSTDTQYF.

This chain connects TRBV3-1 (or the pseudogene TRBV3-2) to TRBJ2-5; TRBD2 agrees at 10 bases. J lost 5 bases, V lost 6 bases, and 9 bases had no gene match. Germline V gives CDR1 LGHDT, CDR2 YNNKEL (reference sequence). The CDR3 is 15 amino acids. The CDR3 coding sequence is TGTGCCAGCAGTCCCGGGACTAGCGAGTCGGAGACCCAGTACTTC. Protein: CASSPGTSESETQYF.

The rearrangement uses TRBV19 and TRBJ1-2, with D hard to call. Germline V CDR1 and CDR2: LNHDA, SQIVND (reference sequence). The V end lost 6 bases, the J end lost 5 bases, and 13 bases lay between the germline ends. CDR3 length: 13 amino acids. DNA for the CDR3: TGTGCCAGTAGGGAGGGCCTATGGTATGGCTACACCTTC. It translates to CASREGLWYGYTF.

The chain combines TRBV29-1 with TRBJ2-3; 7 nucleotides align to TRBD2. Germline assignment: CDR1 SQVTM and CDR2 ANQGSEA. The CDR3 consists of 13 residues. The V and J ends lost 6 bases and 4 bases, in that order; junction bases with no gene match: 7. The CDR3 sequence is CSVGGGRADTQYF. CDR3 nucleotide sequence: TGCAGCGTGGGGGGGGGACGCGCAGATACGCAGTATTTT.

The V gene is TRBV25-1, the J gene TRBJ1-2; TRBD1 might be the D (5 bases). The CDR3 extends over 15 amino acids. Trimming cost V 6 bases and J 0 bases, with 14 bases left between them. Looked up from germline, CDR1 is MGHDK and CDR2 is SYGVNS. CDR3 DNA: TGTGCCAGCAGGGATTCAGGGCGAGCTAACTATGGCTACACCTTC. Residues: CASRDSGRANYGYTF.

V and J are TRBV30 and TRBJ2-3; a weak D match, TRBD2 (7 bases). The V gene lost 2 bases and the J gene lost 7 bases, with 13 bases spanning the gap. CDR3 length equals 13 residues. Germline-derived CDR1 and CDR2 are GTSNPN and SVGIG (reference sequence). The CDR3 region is CAWSLGGVNTQYF. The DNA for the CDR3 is TGTGCCTGGAGTCTAGGGGGGGTCAATACGCAGTATTTT.

The DNA of the CDR3 is TGTGCCAGCAGCCCCGGGACAGGGGAAAGGGGCTACACCTTC. Translation gives CASSPGTGERGYTF. This rearrangement joins TRBV5-4 to TRBJ1-2; 10 bases line up with TRBD1. V shed 4 bases and J 8 bases; nucleotides not matched to a gene: 8. CDR1 is SGHNT and CDR2 is YYREEE in the germline V gene (reference sequence). The length of the CDR3 is 14 residues.

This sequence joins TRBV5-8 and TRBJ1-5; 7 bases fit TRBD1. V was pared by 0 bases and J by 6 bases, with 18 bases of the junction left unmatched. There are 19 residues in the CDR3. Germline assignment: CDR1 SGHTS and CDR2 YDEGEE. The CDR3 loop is CASSLGRDSLRKAAQPQHF. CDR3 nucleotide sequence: TGTGCCAGCAGCTTGGGTAGGGACAGCCTGAGGAAGGCAGCTCAGCCCCAGCATTTT.

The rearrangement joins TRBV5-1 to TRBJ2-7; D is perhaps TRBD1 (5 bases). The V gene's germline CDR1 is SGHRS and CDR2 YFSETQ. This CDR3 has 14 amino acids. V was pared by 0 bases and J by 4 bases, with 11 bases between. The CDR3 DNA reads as TGCGCCAGCAGCTTGGATGACAGAGCTTACGAGCAGTACTTC. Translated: CASSLDDRAYEQYF.